The present TCR beta chain was sequenced within a study of radiotherapy plus CTLA-4 blockade in lung cancer. In chemo-refractory metastatic non-small-cell lung cancer, patients got ipilimumab CTLA-4 blockade together with focal radiation. This clone was counted a few times. The antigen is unknown. Findings of the study overall: It was early blood T cell clone dynamics, with interferon-beta, that reportedly best predicted response.

Looked up from germline, CDR1 is MDHEN and CDR2 is SYDVKM. This CDR3 spans 15 amino acids. The V and J ends lost 5 bases and 5 bases respectively, with 15 bases between them. Assay: immunoSEQ multiplex PCR; the TCRdb copy retains only in-frame clones and omits some. This sample has 95,000 to 150,000 clones, with around 90% found just once. The TCR was taken from a human donor with non-small cell lung cancer that progressed on radiotherapy plus ipilimumab. Material: peripheral blood, obtained from a patient treated with radiotherapy plus ipilimumab. The chain has TRBV28 and TRBJ1-4; D call uncertain. In DNA, the CDR3 is TGTGCCAGCAGTGGCCCCCTTACGACGAATGAAAAACTGTTTTTT. It is translated as CASSGPLTTNEKLFF.